This T cell receptor (beta chain) was retrieved from a study of vaccination and CD4 T cells after COVID-19. As for the study in general: From HCoV-229E, HCoV-OC43, HCoV-NL63 and SARS-CoV-2, overlapping spike peptides were used to stimulate the cells.

This CDR3 is 13 amino acids long. Germline loops: CDR1 SGHVS, CDR2 FNYEAQ. Trimming cost V 2 bases and J 6 bases, with 10 bases left between them. About this clonotype: Its target is unknown.

Sequencing of the DNA from cultured CD4+ T cells was carried out with the Oncomine TCR Beta short-read assay. MiXCR, applied by TCRdb to the PCR reads, yields one record per CDR3 protein. Of 10,000 to 12,000 distinct CDR3 sequences in the sample, more than 70% were seen once. Treatment denoted: roughly 10-day PBMC culture with coronavirus spike peptide pools or control peptides (ViraFEST assay). Peptide pools at approximately 11 ug/ml stimulated around 2 million PBMCs per well with roughly 9 IU/ml IL-2. Negative selection yielded CD4+ T cells from day-10 cultures. The receptor comes from a human donor who had recovered from COVID-19. The sequenced sample was CD4+ T cells from blood, cultured in vitro. J is TRBJ1-1 and V is TRBV7-6; D is unresolved. CDR3 sequence: CASSLFLNAEAFF. CDR3 nucleotide sequence: TGTGCCAGCAGCTTATTTCTTAACGCTGAAGCTTTCTTT.